The TCR beta chain under discussion was sequenced for a study of cytomegalovirus exposure and HLA in healthy donors. Primers: 60 Vbeta forward and 13 Jbeta reverse. Here immunoSEQ multiplex PCR was the method, and the copy in TCRdb shows in-frame clones only, minus some. The sample records around 150,000 clones, around 85% being singletons. These donors counted as nominally healthy when sampled, but unrecorded immune exposures were likely. Germline loops: CDR1 SGHTA, CDR2 FQGNSA. This CDR3 is 17 amino acids long. V lost 2 bases and J 1 base, leaving 15 bases between the germline ends. Overall study findings and caveats: At a 0.05 false discovery rate, a later analysis found 18,000 or so TCR beta sequences to be associated with HLA alleles.

As for this clone: Antigen specificity is unknown.

This chain connects TRBV7-2 to TRBJ2-1, with D perhaps matching TRBD2 (6 bases). The receptor was isolated from a human donor in good health. The specimen was PBMCs. The CDR3 region is CASSLREARESYNEQFF. CDR3 bases: TGTGCCAGCAGCTTAAGGGAGGCTCGGGAATCCTACAATGAGCAGTTCTTC.